The TCR beta chain under discussion was sequenced for a study of blood T cell repertoires in COVID-19. Whole-study context: Both acute and convalescent COVID-19 samples were obtained from the United States, Italy and Spain. In each case, the material was cDNA or gDNA derived from T cells, B-cell-depleted T cells, or PBMCs.

Concerning this clone itself: Different DNA sequences within this sample yield the same CDR3.

Cohort placement rested on clinical history that participants reported themselves. Authors' methods: Amplification of reference gene primers provided the estimated nucleated cell counts. Assay: immunoSEQ multiplex PCR; the TCRdb copy retains only in-frame clones and omits some. That table supplies the V and J calls and clone size; D and trimming were determined from the DNA. This table holds some 380,000 clones, approximately 86% found once. The sequence came from a woman aged 35 to 49 with acute COVID-19. What was sequenced was PBMCs or T cells enriched from blood (not recorded which).

The CDR3 reads CASSFGANYGYTF. The CDR3 DNA reads TGCGCCAGCTCCTTCGGGGCTAACTATGGCTACACCTTC. This rearrangement joins TRBV5-1 to TRBJ1-2; no clear D gene. Trimming pared 7 bases from V and 0 bases from J, leaving 10 bases between. This CDR3 has 13 residues. Germline V CDR1 and CDR2: SGHRS, YFSETQ.